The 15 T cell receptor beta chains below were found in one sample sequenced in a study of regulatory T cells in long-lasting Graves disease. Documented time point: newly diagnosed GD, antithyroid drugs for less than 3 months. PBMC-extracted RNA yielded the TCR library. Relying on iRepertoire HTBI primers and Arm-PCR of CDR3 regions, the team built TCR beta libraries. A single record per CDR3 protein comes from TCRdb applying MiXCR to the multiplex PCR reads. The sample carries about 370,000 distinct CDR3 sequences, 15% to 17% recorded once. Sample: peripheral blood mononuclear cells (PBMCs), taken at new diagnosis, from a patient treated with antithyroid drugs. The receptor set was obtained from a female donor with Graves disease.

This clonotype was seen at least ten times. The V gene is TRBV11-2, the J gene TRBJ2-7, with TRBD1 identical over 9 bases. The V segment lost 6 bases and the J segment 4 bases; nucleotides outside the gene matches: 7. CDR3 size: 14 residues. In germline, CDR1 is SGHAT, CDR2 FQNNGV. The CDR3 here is CASRPTGGVYEQYF. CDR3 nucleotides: TGTGCCAGCAGACCCACAGGGGGCGTTTACGAGCAGTACTTC.

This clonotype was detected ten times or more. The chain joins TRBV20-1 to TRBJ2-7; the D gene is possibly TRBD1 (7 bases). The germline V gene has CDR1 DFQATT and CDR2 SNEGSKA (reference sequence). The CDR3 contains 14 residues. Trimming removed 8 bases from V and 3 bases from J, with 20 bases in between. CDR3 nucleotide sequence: TGCAGTCCTACCTTGCGGGACAGCCTCTACGAGCAGTACTTC. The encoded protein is CSPTLRDSLYEQYF.

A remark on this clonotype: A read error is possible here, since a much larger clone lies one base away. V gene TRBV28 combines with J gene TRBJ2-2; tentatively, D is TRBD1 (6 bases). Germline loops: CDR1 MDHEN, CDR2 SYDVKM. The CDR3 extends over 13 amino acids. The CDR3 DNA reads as TGTGTCAGCAGACGGACAGACACCGGGGAGCTGTTTTTT. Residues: CVSRRTDTGELFF.

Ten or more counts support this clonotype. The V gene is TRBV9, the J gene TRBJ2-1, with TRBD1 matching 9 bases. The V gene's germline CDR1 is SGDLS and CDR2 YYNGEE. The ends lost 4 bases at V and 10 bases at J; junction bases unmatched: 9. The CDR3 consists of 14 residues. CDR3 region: CASSPRGQGKEQFF. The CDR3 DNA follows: TGTGCCAGCAGCCCCCGGGGACAGGGCAAAGAGCAGTTCTTC. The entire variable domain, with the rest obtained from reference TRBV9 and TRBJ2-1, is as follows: DSGVTQTPKHLITATGQRVTLRCSPRSGDLSVYWYQQSLDQGLQFLIQYYNGEERAKGNILERFSAQQFPDLHSELNLSSLELGDSALYFCASSPRGQGKEQFFGPGTRLTVL.

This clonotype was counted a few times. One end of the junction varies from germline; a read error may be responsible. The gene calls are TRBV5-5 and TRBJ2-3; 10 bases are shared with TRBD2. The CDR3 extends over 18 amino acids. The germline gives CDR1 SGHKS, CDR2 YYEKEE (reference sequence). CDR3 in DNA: TGTGCCAGCAACTTGGAGTCTAGCGGGGGTTTTAGCACAGATACGCAGTATTTT. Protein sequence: CASNLESSGGFSTDTQYF.

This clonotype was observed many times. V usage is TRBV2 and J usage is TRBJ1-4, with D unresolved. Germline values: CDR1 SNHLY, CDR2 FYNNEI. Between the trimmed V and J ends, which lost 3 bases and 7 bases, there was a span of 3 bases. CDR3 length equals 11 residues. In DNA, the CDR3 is TGTGCCAGCAGTGAGTTTGAAAAACTGTTTTTT. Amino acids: CASSEFEKLFF.

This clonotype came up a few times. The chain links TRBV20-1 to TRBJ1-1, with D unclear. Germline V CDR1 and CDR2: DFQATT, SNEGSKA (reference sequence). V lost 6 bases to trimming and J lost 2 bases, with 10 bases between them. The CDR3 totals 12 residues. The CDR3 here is CSAEDQNTEAFF. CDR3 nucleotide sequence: TGCAGTGCCGAGGATCAAAACACTGAAGCTTTCTTT.

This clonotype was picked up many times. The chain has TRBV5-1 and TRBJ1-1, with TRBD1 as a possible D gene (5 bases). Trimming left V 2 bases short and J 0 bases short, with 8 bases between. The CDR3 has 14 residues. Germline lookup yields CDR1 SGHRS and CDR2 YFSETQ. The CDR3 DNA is TGCGCCAGCAGCTTACAGGACATGAACACTGAAGCTTTCTTT. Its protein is CASSLQDMNTEAFF.

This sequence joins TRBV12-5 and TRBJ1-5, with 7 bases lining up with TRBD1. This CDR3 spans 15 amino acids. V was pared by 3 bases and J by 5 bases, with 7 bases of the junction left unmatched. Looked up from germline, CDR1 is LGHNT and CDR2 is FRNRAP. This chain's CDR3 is CASGLPQGFHQPQHF. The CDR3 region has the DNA TGTGCTAGTGGTTTACCACAGGGGTTTCATCAGCCCCAGCATTTT.

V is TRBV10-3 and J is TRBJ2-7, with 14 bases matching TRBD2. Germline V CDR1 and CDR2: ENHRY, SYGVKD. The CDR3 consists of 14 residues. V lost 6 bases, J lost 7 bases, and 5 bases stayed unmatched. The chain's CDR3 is CAIRPGLAGGEQYF. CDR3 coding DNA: TGTGCCATCAGGCCCGGACTAGCGGGAGGTGAGCAGTACTTC.

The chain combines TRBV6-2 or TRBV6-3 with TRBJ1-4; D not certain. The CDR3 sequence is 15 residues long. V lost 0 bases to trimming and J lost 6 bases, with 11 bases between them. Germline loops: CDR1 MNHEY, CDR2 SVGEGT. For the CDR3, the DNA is TGTGCCAGCAGTTACTCGAGAGTGTATGATGAAAAACTGTTTTTT. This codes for CASSYSRVYDEKLFF.

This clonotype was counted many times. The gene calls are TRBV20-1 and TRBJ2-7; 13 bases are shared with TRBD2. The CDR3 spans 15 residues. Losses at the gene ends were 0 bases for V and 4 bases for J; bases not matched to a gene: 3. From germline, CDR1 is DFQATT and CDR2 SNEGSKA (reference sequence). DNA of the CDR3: TGCAGTGCTAGAGAGGGGACTAGCGGGGCGTACGAGCAGTACTTC. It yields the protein CSAREGTSGAYEQYF.

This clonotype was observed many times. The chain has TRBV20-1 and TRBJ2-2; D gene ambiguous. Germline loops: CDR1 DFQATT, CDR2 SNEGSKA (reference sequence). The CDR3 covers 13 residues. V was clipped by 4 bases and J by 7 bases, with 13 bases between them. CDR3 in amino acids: CSAIEAVIGELFF. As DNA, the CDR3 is TGCAGTGCTATAGAGGCGGTAATCGGGGAGCTGTTTTTT.

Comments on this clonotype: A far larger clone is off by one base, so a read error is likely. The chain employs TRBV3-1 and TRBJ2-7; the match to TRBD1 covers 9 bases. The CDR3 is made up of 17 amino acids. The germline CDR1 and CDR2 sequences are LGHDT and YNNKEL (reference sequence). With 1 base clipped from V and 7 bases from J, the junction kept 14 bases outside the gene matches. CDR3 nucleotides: TGTGCCAGCAGCCAAGTGAGAGGGACAGGGTCGTACAATGAGCAGTACTTC. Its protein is CASSQVRGTGSYNEQYF.

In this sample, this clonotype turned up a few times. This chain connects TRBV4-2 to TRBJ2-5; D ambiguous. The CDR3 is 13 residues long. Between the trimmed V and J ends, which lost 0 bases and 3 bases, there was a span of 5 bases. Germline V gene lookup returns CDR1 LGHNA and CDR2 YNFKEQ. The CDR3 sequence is CASSQDQEETQYF. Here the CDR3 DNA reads TGTGCCAGCAGCCAAGATCAAGAAGAGACCCAGTACTTC.